This T cell receptor (beta chain) comes out of a study of chemoradiotherapy in HPV16-positive cancers. The CDR3 is 16 amino acids. The V gene's germline CDR1 is SGHAT and CDR2 FQNNGV. The J segment lost 6 bases and the V segment lost 1 base, leaving 6 bases of the junction unmatched. The data were produced by immunoSEQ multiplex PCR, yet TCRdb's version contains in-frame clones alone and is incomplete. The sample carries about 7,900 clones, 80% recorded once. This clonotype was obtained from a human donor with HPV-associated anogenital cancer. This sample was obtained from a patient who underwent chemoradiotherapy. V is TRBV11-2 and J is TRBJ2-1; TRBD2 aligns across 10 bases. CDR3 DNA: TGTGCCAGCAGCTTAGGGGGACTAGCGCTTCCCAATGAGCAGTTCTTC. This translates into CASSLGGLALPNEQFF.